These 24 T cell receptor beta chains originate from one sample sequenced in a study of cytomegalovirus exposure and HLA in healthy donors. Amplification used 60 Vbeta primers and 13 Jbeta primers. Only in-frame clones appear in the TCRdb table, and some are missing; sequencing was by immunoSEQ multiplex PCR. The data hold some 44,000 clones, with roughly 87% observed a single time. The sample taken for sequencing was PBMCs. These receptors were collected from a woman aged 40 to 49 in good health and CMV-seropositive.

A single count supports this clone. The chain employs TRBV6-1 and TRBJ2-4, with 11 positions matching TRBD2. Germline V gene data show CDR1 as MNHNS and CDR2 as SASEGT. The CDR3 is made up of 17 amino acids. The J segment lost 9 bases and the V segment lost 4 bases, leaving 14 bases of the junction unmatched. CDR3 region: CASSGGNSGRAGGIQYF. Here the CDR3 DNA reads TGTGCCAGCAGTGGAGGAAATAGCGGGAGGGCCGGGGGCATTCAGTACTTC.

The rearrangement joins TRBV18 to TRBJ2-5, with unresolved D. V was pared by 3 bases and J by 5 bases, with 7 bases between. The CDR3 totals 12 residues. Germline CDR1 reads KGHSH; CDR2 reads LQKENI. The DNA of the CDR3 is TGTGCCAGCTCACCGTCCTCGGAGACCCAGTACTTC. It yields the protein CASSPSSETQYF.

The rearrangement links TRBV7-9 to TRBJ2-4; tentative D call: TRBD1 (6 bases). CDR1 is SEHNR and CDR2 is FQNEAQ in the germline V gene (reference sequence). V was trimmed by 3 bases and J by 3 bases, leaving 12 bases between them. This CDR3 region has 15 residues. The CDR3 DNA reads TGTGCCAGCAGCTTGCCCCGGGACAACAAAAACATTCAGTACTTC. It yields the protein CASSLPRDNKNIQYF.

The chain links TRBV7-8 to TRBJ1-3; D is undetermined. V lost 2 bases, J lost 8 bases, and 7 bases lay in between. This CDR3 contains 12 residues. Germline V gives CDR1 SGHVS, CDR2 FQNEAQ. CDR3 DNA: TGTGCCAGCAGCTTACACGCAGACACCATATATTTT. As protein: CASSLHADTIYF.

CDR3 sequence (DNA): TGTGCCAGTAGTAGGAGGGAAGCGGGCAATCAGCCCCAGCATTTT. This encodes CASSRREAGNQPQHF. The chain links TRBV19 to TRBJ1-5; D gene uncertain. The CDR3 contains 15 residues. Germline V CDR1 and CDR2: LNHDA, SQIVND (reference sequence). V lost 4 bases to trimming and J lost 2 bases, with 12 bases between them.

The J gene is TRBJ2-1, the V gene TRBV27; possibly TRBD1 for D (5 bases). Germline values: CDR1 MNHEY, CDR2 SMNVEV (reference sequence). V dropped 5 bases and J dropped 10 bases, with 15 bases sitting between them. CDR3 length: 13 amino acids. The CDR3 is CASSAAGFNEQFF. In nucleotides, the CDR3 is TGTGCCAGCAGTGCGGCAGGGTTCAACGAGCAGTTCTTC.

In its sample, this clone was seen a few times. The chain joins TRBV10-2 to TRBJ2-1, with 9 bases identical to TRBD2. V was pared by 3 bases and J by 9 bases, with 6 bases of the junction left unmatched. The length of the CDR3 is 14 residues. CDR1 and CDR2 from the germline V gene are WSHSY and SAAADI. The CDR3 protein is CASSEGGGASEQFF. The CDR3 DNA sequence: TGCGCCAGCAGTGAAGGCGGGGGGGCCTCTGAGCAGTTCTTC.

The chain has TRBV4-2 and TRBJ2-1, with D maybe TRBD2 (6 bases). The CDR3 is 17 residues long. V was pared by 4 bases and J by 0 bases, with 16 bases between. Germline-derived CDR1 and CDR2 are LGHNA and YNFKEQ. This chain's CDR3 is CASSPRLAESSYNEQFF. The CDR3 DNA is TGTGCCAGCAGCCCACGGTTAGCGGAAAGCTCCTACAATGAGCAGTTCTTC.

This chain links TRBV5-4 with TRBJ1-6, with a tentative D call TRBD1 (6 bases). The CDR3 contains 16 residues. Germline V CDR1 and CDR2: SGHNT, YYREEE (reference sequence). The V end lost 3 bases, the J end lost 8 bases, and 18 bases lay between the germline ends. The DNA for the CDR3 is TGTGCCAGCAGCTCCGAACCCGGGACAACCGATTCACCCCTCCACTTT. Its translation is CASSSEPGTTDSPLHF.

The chain couples TRBV2 to TRBJ2-7; TRBD1 matches 8 bases. The CDR3 has 14 residues. Trimming removed 5 bases from V and 5 bases from J; junction bases left unmatched: 8. The germline CDR1 and CDR2 sequences are SNHLY and FYNNEI. The CDR3 loop reads CASSRQGSWNEQYF. The CDR3 nucleotides read TGTGCCAGCAGTAGACAGGGGAGTTGGAACGAGCAGTACTTC.

This sequence joins TRBV28 and TRBJ2-7; 9 bases map to TRBD2. V trimming: 3 bases; J trimming: 8 bases; junction bases outside the gene matches: 5. From germline, CDR1 is MDHEN and CDR2 SYDVKM. The CDR3 length is 13 residues. The CDR3 DNA reads as TGTGCCAGCAGTTTCAGCGGGAGGCCCCAGCAGTACTTC. Amino acid sequence: CASSFSGRPQQYF.

V gene TRBV7-9 combines with J gene TRBJ2-1; D is perhaps TRBD1 (5 bases). Looked up from germline, CDR1 is SEHNR and CDR2 is FQNEAQ (reference sequence). The CDR3 runs 18 residues. V gave up 3 bases and J gave up 4 bases, with 22 bases separating them. CDR3 in amino acids: CASSFKATVPDGYNEQFF. The CDR3 coding sequence is TGTGCCAGCAGCTTTAAGGCGACAGTCCCAGATGGATACAATGAGCAGTTCTTC.

The rearrangement joins TRBV11-2 to TRBJ1-6; D uncertain. The V and J ends lost 2 bases and 8 bases respectively, with 19 bases between them. Germline CDR1 is SGHAT and CDR2 is FQNNGV. This CDR3 has 17 residues. The CDR3 DNA reads TGTGCCAGCAGCTTAATGCCTTTGATGGGCAGTGATTCACCCCTCCACTTT. It specifies CASSLMPLMGSDSPLHF.

The rearrangement joins TRBV6-1 to TRBJ1-6; 9 nucleotides line up with TRBD1. The CDR3 covers 15 residues. Germline V gives CDR1 MNHNS, CDR2 SASEGT. J lost 10 bases, V lost 10 bases, and 14 bases had no gene match. The CDR3 DNA is TGTGCCAACCAAGAACCGGGACAGGGTTACTCACCCCTCCACTTT. It encodes CANQEPGQGYSPLHF.

The V call is TRBV19, the J call TRBJ2-1; D might be TRBD1 (5 bases). The ends were cut back, 3 bases at V and 4 bases at J, with 7 bases in the middle. Germline values: CDR1 LNHDA, CDR2 SQIVND (reference sequence). The CDR3 length is 13 residues. The CDR3 nucleotides are TGTGCCAGTAGTATCTCAGGGTACAATGAGCAGTTCTTC. As protein: CASSISGYNEQFF.

The V and J genes are TRBV2 and TRBJ1-2; D might be TRBD1 (6 bases). The V end was cut by 4 bases, the J end by 4 bases, with 13 bases between. The germline gives CDR1 SNHLY, CDR2 FYNNEI. This CDR3 region has 14 residues. The CDR3 loop reads CASSAQQGTYGYTF. The CDR3 bases are TGTGCCAGCAGTGCTCAACAGGGAACCTATGGCTACACCTTC.

The chain uses TRBV11-2 and TRBJ1-2, with D unclear. The V and J ends lost 1 base and 8 bases respectively, with 11 bases between them. Germline values: CDR1 SGHAT, CDR2 FQNNGV. The CDR3 extends over 13 amino acids. The CDR3: CASSLGPTEGYTF. CDR3 sequence (DNA): TGTGCCAGCAGCTTAGGACCAACGGAGGGCTACACCTTC. Using reference TRBV11-2 and TRBJ1-2 for the parts outside the CDR3, the full variable domain is EAGVAQSPRYKIIEKRQSVAFWCNPISGHATLYWYQQILGQGPKLLIQFQNNGVVDDSQLPKDRFSAERLKGVDSTLKIQPAKLEDSAVYLCASSLGPTEGYTFGSGTRLTVV.

The rearrangement joins TRBV2 to TRBJ2-5; 10 nucleotides line up with TRBD1. V trimming: 6 bases; J trimming: 4 bases; junction bases outside the gene matches: 8. There are 15 residues in the CDR3. From germline, CDR1 is SNHLY and CDR2 FYNNEI. CDR3 nucleotide sequence: TGTGCCAGCAGAAGACAGGGGGCGGGTGGAGAGACCCAGTACTTC. Amino acid sequence: CASRRQGAGGETQYF.

The V and J genes are TRBV6-5 and TRBJ2-1; D might be TRBD1 (6 bases). This CDR3 is 12 amino acids long. CDR1 is MNHEY and CDR2 is SVGAGI in the germline V gene. V gave up 5 bases and J gave up 8 bases, with 10 bases separating them. The CDR3 spells CASSHPGDEQFF. DNA of the CDR3: TGTGCCAGCAGTCACCCAGGGGATGAGCAGTTCTTC.

The V gene is TRBV7-9, the J gene TRBJ1-4; D might be TRBD1 (5 bases). The germline V gene encodes CDR1 SEHNR and CDR2 FQNEAQ (reference sequence). The CDR3 totals 14 residues. Trimming cost V 5 bases and J 2 bases, with 9 bases left between them. CDR3 protein: CASSADTTNEKLFF. The CDR3 region has the DNA TGTGCCAGCAGCGCGGACACCACTAATGAAAAACTGTTTTTT.

This chain uses TRBV7-9 with TRBJ2-7, with TRBD2 matching 10 bases. This CDR3 has 16 residues. The germline gives CDR1 SEHNR, CDR2 FQNEAQ (reference sequence). The trim removed 4 bases at V and 5 bases at J, leaving 11 bases unmatched. In DNA form, the CDR3 reads TGTGCCAGCAGCTCCTCCGAGGGTAGCGGGAGGAACGAGCAGTACTTC. Translation: CASSSSEGSGRNEQYF.

This clone was counted a single time. The V and J genes are TRBV30 and TRBJ1-3; D remains unclear. The V and J ends lost 4 bases and 2 bases respectively, with 9 bases between them. CDR1 and CDR2 (germline): GTSNPN, SVGIG (reference sequence). The length of the CDR3 is 13 residues. The CDR3 protein is CAWTYRAGNTIYF. The CDR3 nucleotides are TGTGCCTGGACCTATCGGGCTGGAAACACCATATATTTT.

The chain employs TRBV10-3 and TRBJ1-2; TRBD1 aligns across 7 bases. V shed 3 bases, J shed 0 bases, and the junction held 7 bases outside the gene matches. Germline loops: CDR1 ENHRY, CDR2 SYGVKD. The CDR3 spans 16 residues. As DNA, the CDR3 is TGTGCCATCAGTGACGACAGGGATTTCACTAACTATGGCTACACCTTC. Amino acid sequence: CAISDDRDFTNYGYTF.

This clone was counted a single time. The chain combines TRBV10-2 with TRBJ1-4, with D possibly matching TRBD1 (5 bases). Trimming removed 4 bases from V and 4 bases from J, with 7 bases in between. Germline V CDR1 and CDR2: WSHSY, SAAADI. This CDR3 contains 13 residues. This CDR3 reads CASSAQVNEKLFF. The CDR3 nucleotides read TGCGCCAGCAGTGCACAGGTTAATGAAAAACTGTTTTTT.